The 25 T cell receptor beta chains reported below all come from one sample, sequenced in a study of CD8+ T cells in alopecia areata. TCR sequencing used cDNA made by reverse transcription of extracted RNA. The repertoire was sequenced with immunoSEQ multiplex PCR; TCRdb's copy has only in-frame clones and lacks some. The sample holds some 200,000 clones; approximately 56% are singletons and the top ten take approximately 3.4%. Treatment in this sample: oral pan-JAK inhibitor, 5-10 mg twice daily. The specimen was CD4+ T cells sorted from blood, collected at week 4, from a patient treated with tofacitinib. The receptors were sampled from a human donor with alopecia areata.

The CDR3 sequence is CASSGRDRGFTDTQYF. CDR3 DNA: TGCGCCAGCAGCGGCCGGGACAGGGGGTTTACAGATACGCAGTATTTT. The chain employs TRBV5-1 and TRBJ2-3; TRBD1 aligns across 11 bases. The V gene end was trimmed by 4 bases and the J gene end by 3 bases; junction bases not matched to a gene: 7. The CDR3 length is 16 residues. Germline CDR1 SGHRS, CDR2 YFSETQ. The full variable domain, rest sourced from reference TRBV5-1 and TRBJ2-3, is KAGVTQTPRYLIKTRGQQVTLSCSPISGHRSVSWYQQTPGQGLQFLFEYFSETQRNKGNFPGRFSGRQFSNSRSEMNVSTLELGDSALYLCASSGRDRGFTDTQYFGPGTRLTVL.

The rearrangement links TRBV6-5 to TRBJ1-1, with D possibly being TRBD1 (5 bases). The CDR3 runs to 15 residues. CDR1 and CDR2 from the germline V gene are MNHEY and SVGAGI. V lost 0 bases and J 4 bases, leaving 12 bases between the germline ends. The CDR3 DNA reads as TGTGCCAGCAGTTACTCACAGGTTTTAGGCACTGAAGCTTTCTTT. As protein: CASSYSQVLGTEAFF.

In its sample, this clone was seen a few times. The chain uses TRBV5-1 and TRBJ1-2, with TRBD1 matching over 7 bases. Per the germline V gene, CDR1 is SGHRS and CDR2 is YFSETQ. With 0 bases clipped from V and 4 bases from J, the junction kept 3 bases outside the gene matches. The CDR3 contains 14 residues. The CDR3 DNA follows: TGCGCCAGCAGCTTGGAGGGACAGCTCTATGGCTACACCTTC. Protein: CASSLEGQLYGYTF.

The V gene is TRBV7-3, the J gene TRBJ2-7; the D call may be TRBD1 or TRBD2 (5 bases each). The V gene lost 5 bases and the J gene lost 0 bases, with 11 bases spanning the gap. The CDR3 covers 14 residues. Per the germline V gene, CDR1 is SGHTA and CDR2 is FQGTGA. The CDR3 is CASSPGPSSYEQYF. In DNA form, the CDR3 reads TGTGCCAGCAGCCCGGGACCAAGCTCCTACGAGCAGTACTTC.

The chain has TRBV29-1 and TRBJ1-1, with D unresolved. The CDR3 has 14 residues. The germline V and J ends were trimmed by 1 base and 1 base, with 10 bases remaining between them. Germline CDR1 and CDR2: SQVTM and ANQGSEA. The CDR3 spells CSVEGWGKNTEAFF. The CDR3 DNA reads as TGCAGCGTTGAAGGGTGGGGTAAGAACACTGAAGCTTTCTTT.

As DNA, the CDR3 is TGTGCCTGGAGTGTGGGGCAGGGGGCGGTGTATGGCTACACCTTC. The encoded protein is CAWSVGQGAVYGYTF. The chain links TRBV30 to TRBJ1-2, with TRBD1 matching over 8 bases. Germline V gene data show CDR1 as GTSNPN and CDR2 as SVGIG (reference sequence). V was pared by 0 bases and J by 5 bases, with 8 bases of the junction left unmatched. The CDR3 covers 15 residues.

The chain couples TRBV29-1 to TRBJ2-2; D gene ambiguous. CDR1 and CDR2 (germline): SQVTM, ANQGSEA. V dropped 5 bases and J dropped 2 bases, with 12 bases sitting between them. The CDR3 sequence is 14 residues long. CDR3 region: CSVLKARNTGELFF. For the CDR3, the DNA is TGCAGCGTTTTAAAGGCCCGAAACACCGGGGAGCTGTTTTTT.

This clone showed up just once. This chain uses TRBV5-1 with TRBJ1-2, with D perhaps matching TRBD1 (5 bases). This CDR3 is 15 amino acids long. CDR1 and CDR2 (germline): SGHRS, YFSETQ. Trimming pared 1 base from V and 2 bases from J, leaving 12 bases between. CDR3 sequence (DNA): TGCGCCAGCAGCTTGAGCCCGGGGCGCAACTATGGCTACACCTTC. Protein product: CASSLSPGRNYGYTF.

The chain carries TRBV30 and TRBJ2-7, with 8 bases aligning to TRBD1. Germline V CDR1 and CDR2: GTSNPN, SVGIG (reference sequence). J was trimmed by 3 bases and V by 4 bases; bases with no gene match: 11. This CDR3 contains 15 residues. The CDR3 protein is CAWNPGGAGIYEQYF. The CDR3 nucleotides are TGTGCCTGGAATCCAGGGGGCGCGGGGATCTACGAGCAGTACTTC.

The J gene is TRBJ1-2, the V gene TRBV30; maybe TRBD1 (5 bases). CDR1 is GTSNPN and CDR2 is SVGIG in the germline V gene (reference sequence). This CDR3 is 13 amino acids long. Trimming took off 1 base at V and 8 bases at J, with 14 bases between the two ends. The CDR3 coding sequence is TGTGCCTGGAGTGCGACGTTGGCAGGGGGCTACACCTTC. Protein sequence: CAWSATLAGGYTF.

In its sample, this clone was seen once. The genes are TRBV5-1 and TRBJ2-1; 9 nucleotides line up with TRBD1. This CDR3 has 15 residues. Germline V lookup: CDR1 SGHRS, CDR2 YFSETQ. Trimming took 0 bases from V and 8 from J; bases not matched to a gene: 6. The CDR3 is CASSLGGTGNDEQFF. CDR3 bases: TGCGCCAGCAGCTTGGGTGGGACAGGGAATGATGAGCAGTTCTTC.

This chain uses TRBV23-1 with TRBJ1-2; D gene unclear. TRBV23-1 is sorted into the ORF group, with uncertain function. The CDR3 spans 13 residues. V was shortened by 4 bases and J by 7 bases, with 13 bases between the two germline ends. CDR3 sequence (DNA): TGCGCCAGCAGTCTATGGCGTGTGGTTGGCTACACCTTC. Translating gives CASSLWRVVGYTF.

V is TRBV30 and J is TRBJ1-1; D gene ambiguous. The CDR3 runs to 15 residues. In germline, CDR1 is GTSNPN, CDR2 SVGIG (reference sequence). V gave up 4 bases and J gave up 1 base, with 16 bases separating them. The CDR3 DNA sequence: TGTGCCTGGATACCCCAGATCCTTACGAACACTGAAGCTTTCTTT. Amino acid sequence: CAWIPQILTNTEAFF.

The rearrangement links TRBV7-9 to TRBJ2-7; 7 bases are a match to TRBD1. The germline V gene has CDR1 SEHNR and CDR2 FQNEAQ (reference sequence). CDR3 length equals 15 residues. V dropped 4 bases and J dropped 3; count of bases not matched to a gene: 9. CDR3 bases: TGTGCCAGCAGCTACGAACCGGGACAGAGCTACGAGCAGTACTTC. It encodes CASSYEPGQSYEQYF. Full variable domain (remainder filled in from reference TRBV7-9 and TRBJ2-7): DTGVSQNPRHKITKRGQNVTFRCDPISEHNRLYWYRQTLGQGPEFLTYFQNEAQLEKSRLLSDRFSAERPKGSFSTLEIQRTEQGDSAMYLCASSYEPGQSYEQYFGPGTRLTVT.

The CDR3, as DNA: TGCAGCGTTGTCGCCCGACGAAAAGGACTAGCGGGGACCGGTGGAGAGACCCAGTACTTC. This gives the protein CSVVARRKGLAGTGGETQYF. V usage is TRBV29-1 and J usage is TRBJ2-5; 12 positions agree with TRBD2. The junction had 22 bases not matched to a gene; V was cut back by 4 bases and J by 4 bases. The CDR3 spans 20 residues. CDR1 and CDR2 from the germline V gene are SQVTM and ANQGSEA.

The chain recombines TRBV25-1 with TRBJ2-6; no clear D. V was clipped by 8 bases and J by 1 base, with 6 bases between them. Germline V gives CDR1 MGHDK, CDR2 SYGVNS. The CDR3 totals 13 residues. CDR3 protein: CASASSGANVLTF. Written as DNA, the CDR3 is TGTGCCAGCGCGTCTTCTGGGGCCAACGTCCTGACTTTC.

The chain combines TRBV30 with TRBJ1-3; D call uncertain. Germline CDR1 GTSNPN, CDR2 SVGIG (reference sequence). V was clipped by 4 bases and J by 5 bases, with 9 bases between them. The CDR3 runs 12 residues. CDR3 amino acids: CAWTLSRNTIYF. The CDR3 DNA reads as TGTGCCTGGACCCTAAGCCGAAACACCATATATTTT.

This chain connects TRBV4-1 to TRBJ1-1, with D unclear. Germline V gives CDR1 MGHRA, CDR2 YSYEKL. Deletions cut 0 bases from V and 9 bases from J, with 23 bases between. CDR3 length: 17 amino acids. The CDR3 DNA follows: TGCGCCAGCAGCCAAGATCCCTCGTTGGAGGTATTACAAAAAGCTTTCTTT. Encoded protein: CASSQDPSLEVLQKAFF.

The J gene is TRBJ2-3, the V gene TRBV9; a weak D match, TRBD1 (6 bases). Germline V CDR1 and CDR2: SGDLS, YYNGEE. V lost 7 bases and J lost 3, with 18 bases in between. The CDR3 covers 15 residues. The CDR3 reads CASHSGGQGTDTQYF. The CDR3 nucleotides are TGTGCCAGCCATTCTGGGGGTCAGGGGACAGATACGCAGTATTTT.

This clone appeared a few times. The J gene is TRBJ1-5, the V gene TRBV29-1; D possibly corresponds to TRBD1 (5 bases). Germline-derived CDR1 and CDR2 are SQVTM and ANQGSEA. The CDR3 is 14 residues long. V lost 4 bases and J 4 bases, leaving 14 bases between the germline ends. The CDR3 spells CSVVGPQANQPQHF. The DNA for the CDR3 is TGCAGCGTTGTCGGGCCACAGGCTAATCAGCCCCAGCATTTT.

The CDR3 protein is CATAGQHYGYTF. The CDR3 DNA reads as TGTGCCACCGCGGGACAGCACTATGGCTACACCTTC. The V gene is TRBV28, the J gene TRBJ1-2; 7 bases agree with TRBD1. V shed 10 bases, J shed 3 bases, and the junction held 5 bases outside the gene matches. This CDR3 region has 12 residues. The germline V gene encodes CDR1 MDHEN and CDR2 SYDVKM.

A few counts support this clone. The CDR3 DNA is TGTGCCTGGTCATCAGGGGGCGACTCACCCCTCCACTTT. As protein: CAWSSGGDSPLHF. J is TRBJ1-6 and V is TRBV30; TRBD1 matches 8 bases. Trimming took 5 bases from V and 10 from J; bases not matched to a gene: 7. Germline CDR1 reads GTSNPN; CDR2 reads SVGIG (reference sequence). This CDR3 is 13 amino acids long.

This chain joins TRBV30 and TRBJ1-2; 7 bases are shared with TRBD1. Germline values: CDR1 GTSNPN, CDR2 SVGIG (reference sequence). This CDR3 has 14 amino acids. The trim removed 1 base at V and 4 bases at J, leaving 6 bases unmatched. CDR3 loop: CAWSEGANPYGYTF. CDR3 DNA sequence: TGTGCCTGGAGTGAGGGGGCCAACCCCTATGGCTACACCTTC.

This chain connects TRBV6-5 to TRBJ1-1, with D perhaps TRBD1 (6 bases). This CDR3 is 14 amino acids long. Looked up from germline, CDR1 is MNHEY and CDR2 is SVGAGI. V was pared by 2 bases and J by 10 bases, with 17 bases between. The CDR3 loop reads CASSYLRGYFGAFF. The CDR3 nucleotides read TGTGCCAGCAGTTACCTAAGGGGGTATTTTGGAGCTTTCTTT.

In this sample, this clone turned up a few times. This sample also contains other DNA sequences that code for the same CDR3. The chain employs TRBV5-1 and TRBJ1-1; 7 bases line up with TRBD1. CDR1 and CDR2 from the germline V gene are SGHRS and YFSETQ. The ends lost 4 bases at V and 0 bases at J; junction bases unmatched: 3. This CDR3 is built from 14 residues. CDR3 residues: CASSPGTVNTEAFF. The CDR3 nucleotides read TGCGCCAGCAGCCCAGGGACAGTGAACACTGAAGCTTTCTTT. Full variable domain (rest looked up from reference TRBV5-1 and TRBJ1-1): KAGVTQTPRYLIKTRGQQVTLSCSPISGHRSVSWYQQTPGQGLQFLFEYFSETQRNKGNFPGRFSGRQFSNSRSEMNVSTLELGDSALYLCASSPGTVNTEAFFGQGTRLTVV.